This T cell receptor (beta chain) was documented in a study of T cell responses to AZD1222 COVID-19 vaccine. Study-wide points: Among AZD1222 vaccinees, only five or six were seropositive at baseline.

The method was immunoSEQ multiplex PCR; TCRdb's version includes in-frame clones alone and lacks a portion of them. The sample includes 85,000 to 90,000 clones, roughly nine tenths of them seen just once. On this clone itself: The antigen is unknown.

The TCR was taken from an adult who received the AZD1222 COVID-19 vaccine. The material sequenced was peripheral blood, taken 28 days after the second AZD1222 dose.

The CDR3: CASSTSGSSYNEQFF. The DNA of the CDR3 is TGTGCCAGCAGCACTAGCGGTAGCTCCTACAATGAGCAGTTCTTC. The chain recombines TRBV9 with TRBJ2-1, with TRBD2 matching 8 bases. V shed 4 bases and J 0 bases; nucleotides not matched to a gene: 3. CDR3 size: 15 residues. Germline-derived CDR1 and CDR2 are SGDLS and YYNGEE.